This TCR beta chain was recovered during a study of cytomegalovirus exposure and HLA in healthy donors. Broader study findings: Later analysis demonstrated an association between a missense DCLRE1C variant and TCR beta V- and J-gene trimming.

Trimming cost V 4 bases and J 2 bases; bases outside gene matches: 6. The CDR3 has 15 amino acids. Per germline, CDR1 SNHLY and CDR2 FYNNEI. Regarding this clone: Its target is not known.

PCR was performed using 60 Vbeta and 13 Jbeta primers. Some clones are missing from TCRdb's copy, which holds only in-frame ones; the method was immunoSEQ multiplex PCR. Of about 85,000 clones in the sample, around 80% were seen once. The sequencing input was PBMCs. The chain has TRBV2 and TRBJ2-3, with 7 bases lining up with TRBD2. The receptor comes from a man aged 50 or older in good health and CMV-seropositive. For the CDR3, the DNA is TGTGCCAGCAGTGCTAGCGGAGAAGACACAGATACGCAGTATTTT. Its protein product is CASSASGEDTDTQYF.